This T cell receptor (beta chain) stems from a study of T cells in Graves' hyperthyroidism and ophthalmopathy. Authors of the study amplified TCR beta CDR3 regions from RNA transcripts. The HTBI set primed first-round TCR CDR3 RT-PCR. MiXCR, run by TCRdb on the multiplex PCR reads, gives a single entry per CDR3 protein. The sample includes over 90,000 distinct CDR3 sequences, 47% of them seen just once. On this clonotype: The antigen remains unidentified. The junction differs from germline at one of its ends, possibly a read error.

Study-wide points: A 13 V-J signature model discriminated ophthalmopathy versus stable hyperthyroidism. The model predicted ophthalmopathy a median roughly 6.5 months before onset. Most thyroid clonotypes with frequency above 0.001 were detected in blood.

CDR1 and CDR2 from the germline V gene are SNHLY and FYNNEI. This CDR3 contains 13 residues. This receptor was identified in a man aged 35 to 55 with Graves' hyperthyroidism. The chain uses TRBV2 and TRBJ2-5, with D possibly TRBD1 on 6 matching bases. The sample taken for sequencing was blood. CDR3 bases: TGTGCCAGCAGTTTTACAGGGTTGGAGACTCAGTACTTC. Its protein is CASSFTGLETQYF.